Listed below are T cell receptor beta chains from one sample, sequenced in a study of Ad26.COV2.S vaccination and SARS-CoV-2 variants. Data came from immunoSEQ multiplex PCR; TCRdb stores just in-frame clones and leaves some out. The table records about 220,000 clones, approximately 88% of them present only once. The specimen comprised peripheral blood, sampled in a trial of Ad26.COV2.S vaccine versus placebo. The receptors originated from a person between 18 and 65 years old who received the Ad26.COV2.S COVID-19 vaccine or a placebo. CDR3s include the opening cysteine and the closing phenylalanine or tryptophan. Each record gives: D gene, V gene, J gene, clone size, CDR3 DNA, CDR3 protein. The D gene is left open where the match is weak. Rows may omit the clone size; those that give it use once, few, many or a size class.

d_gene: TRBD1
v_gene: TRBV12-3/TRBV12-4
j_gene: TRBJ1-1
abundance: .
CDR3nt: TGTGCCAGCAGTTTAAGGGGACAGACAGCTTTCTTT
CDR3aa: CASSLRGQTAFF

d_gene: TRBD2
v_gene: TRBV7-9
j_gene: TRBJ2-1
abundance: .
CDR3nt: TGTGCCAGCAGCCAGGGACTAAACAATGAGCAGTTCTTC
CDR3aa: CASSQGLNNEQFF

d_gene: TRBD1
v_gene: TRBV5-8
j_gene: TRBJ1-2
abundance: .
CDR3nt: TGTGCCAGCATCCTTTGGGGCCGGGACAGTGGCTACACCTTC
CDR3aa: CASILWGRDSGYTF

d_gene: TRBD2
v_gene: TRBV27
j_gene: TRBJ2-7
abundance: .
CDR3nt: TGTGCCAGCAGTTTAGTGTCCCCTAGCGGGAGGGCCTACGAGCAGTACTTC
CDR3aa: CASSLVSPSGRAYEQYF

d_gene: .
v_gene: TRBV2
j_gene: TRBJ2-7
abundance: .
CDR3nt: TGTGCCAGCAGTGAAAGTTGGGGCGGAGACGAGCAGTACTTC
CDR3aa: CASSESWGGDEQYF

d_gene: .
v_gene: TRBV9
j_gene: TRBJ2-3
abundance: .
CDR3nt: TGTGCCAGCAGCGCCCTGGTAGCTAGCACTGATACGCAGTATTTT
CDR3aa: CASSALVASTDTQYF

d_gene: .
v_gene: TRBV19
j_gene: TRBJ1-5
abundance: .
CDR3nt: TGTGCCACCCGATACAGTAGCAATCAGCCCCAGCATTTT
CDR3aa: CATRYSSNQPQHF

d_gene: .
v_gene: TRBV20-1
j_gene: TRBJ2-5
abundance: .
CDR3nt: TGCAGTGCTAGTTCGAGGACATTCCAAGAGACCCAGTACTTC
CDR3aa: CSASSRTFQETQYF

d_gene: TRBD1
v_gene: TRBV6-5
j_gene: TRBJ2-7
abundance: .
CDR3nt: TGTGCCAGCAGTCGGACAGGGTCAACCTACGAGCAGTACTTC
CDR3aa: CASSRTGSTYEQYF

d_gene: .
v_gene: TRBV7-2
j_gene: TRBJ2-2
abundance: .
CDR3nt: TGTGCCAGCAGCTTAGAAGGGGTTTCCACCGGGGAGCTGTTTTTT
CDR3aa: CASSLEGVSTGELFF

d_gene: TRBD1
v_gene: TRBV6-5
j_gene: TRBJ1-2
abundance: .
CDR3nt: TGTGCCAGCAGGGCCAGACAGGGGCATGGCTACACCTTC
CDR3aa: CASRARQGHGYTF

d_gene: TRBD1
v_gene: TRBV5-1
j_gene: TRBJ2-7
abundance: once
CDR3nt: TGCGCCAGCAGCCCAGGGACAGGGGCATCGGGAGAGCAGTACTTC
CDR3aa: CASSPGTGASGEQYF

d_gene: .
v_gene: TRBV4-3
j_gene: TRBJ2-2
abundance: .
CDR3nt: TGCGCCAGCAGCCAAGCTGAGGTAGTCACCGGGGAGCTGTTTTTT
CDR3aa: CASSQAEVVTGELFF

d_gene: TRBD2
v_gene: TRBV30
j_gene: TRBJ2-7
abundance: .
CDR3nt: TGTGCCTGGAGTGTCGGGCGGGGGGGCCGCTACGAGCAGTACTTC
CDR3aa: CAWSVGRGGRYEQYF

d_gene: .
v_gene: TRBV7-2
j_gene: TRBJ1-2
abundance: .
CDR3nt: TGTGCCAGCAGCTTACTCTGGGGGGCCAACTATGGCTACACCTTC
CDR3aa: CASSLLWGANYGYTF

d_gene: .
v_gene: TRBV28
j_gene: TRBJ1-5
abundance: .
CDR3nt: TGTGCCAGCAGTTTGAGCGGGGATAGCAATCAGCCCCAGCATTTT
CDR3aa: CASSLSGDSNQPQHF

d_gene: .
v_gene: TRBV5-4
j_gene: TRBJ1-4
abundance: once
CDR3nt: TGTGCCAGCAGCTTGGGCCGGAACCCCACTCCCAATGAAAAACTGTTTTTT
CDR3aa: CASSLGRNPTPNEKLFF

d_gene: .
v_gene: TRBV6-5
j_gene: TRBJ2-6
abundance: .
CDR3nt: TGTGCCAGCAGCAACAGGGTAGCTGGGGCCAACGTCCTGACTTTC
CDR3aa: CASSNRVAGANVLTF

d_gene: .
v_gene: TRBV9
j_gene: TRBJ2-7
abundance: once
CDR3nt: TGTGCCAGCAGCGTAGAAGGCTACGAGCAGTACTTC
CDR3aa: CASSVEGYEQYF

d_gene: .
v_gene: TRBV15
j_gene: TRBJ1-3
abundance: .
CDR3nt: TGTGCCACCGCCGGCAGCCTCTCTGGAAACACCATATATTTT
CDR3aa: CATAGSLSGNTIYF

d_gene: .
v_gene: TRBV24-1
j_gene: TRBJ1-5
abundance: .
CDR3nt: TGTGCCACCAGTGATTTGGGACGACTAGGGCAGGGAGAAGTCGGCAATCAGCCCCAGCATTTT
CDR3aa: CATSDLGRLGQGEVGNQPQHF

d_gene: .
v_gene: TRBV7-8
j_gene: TRBJ2-2
abundance: once
CDR3nt: TGTGCTAGTTGCGGACAGAGGGCAACCGGGGAGCTGTTTTTT
CDR3aa: CASCGQRATGELFF

d_gene: .
v_gene: TRBV10-3
j_gene: TRBJ1-1
abundance: .
CDR3nt: TGTGCCATCAGCAGGGGACAGAACACTGAAGCTTTCTTT
CDR3aa: CAISRGQNTEAFF

d_gene: .
v_gene: TRBV7-2
j_gene: TRBJ2-2
abundance: .
CDR3nt: TGTGCCAGCAGCTTAGACACCGGGGAGCTGTTTTTT
CDR3aa: CASSLDTGELFF

d_gene: .
v_gene: TRBV28
j_gene: TRBJ1-2
abundance: .
CDR3nt: TGTGCCAGCAGTTCCTTCTACAGGACCCTCTATGGCTACACCTTC
CDR3aa: CASSSFYRTLYGYTF

d_gene: .
v_gene: TRBV7-8
j_gene: TRBJ1-1
abundance: once
CDR3nt: TGTGCCAGCAGCTTAGTCCTTGGGCCTATGAACACTGAAGCTTTCTTT
CDR3aa: CASSLVLGPMNTEAFF

d_gene: .
v_gene: TRBV2
j_gene: TRBJ2-5
abundance: .
CDR3nt: TGTGCCAGCAGGGTCCGGCCGGGGGACCAGTACTTC
CDR3aa: CASRVRPGDQYF

d_gene: .
v_gene: TRBV11-2
j_gene: TRBJ2-1
abundance: .
CDR3nt: TGTGCCAGCAGCCCGTCGGAGACCTACAATGAGCAGTTCTTC
CDR3aa: CASSPSETYNEQFF

d_gene: TRBD1
v_gene: TRBV6-5
j_gene: TRBJ1-2
abundance: .
CDR3nt: TGTGCCAGCAAGTCCACAGGGGGAGTCTATGGCTACACCTTC
CDR3aa: CASKSTGGVYGYTF

d_gene: TRBD1
v_gene: TRBV6-6
j_gene: TRBJ1-5
abundance: .
CDR3nt: TGTGCCAGCAGTGGACAGGGGGCAAGCCAGCCCCAGCATTTT
CDR3aa: CASSGQGASQPQHF

d_gene: TRBD1
v_gene: TRBV28
j_gene: TRBJ2-7
abundance: .
CDR3nt: TGTGCCAGCGGATTATGGGACAGGGGCTCTTCCGAGCAGTACTTC
CDR3aa: CASGLWDRGSSEQYF

d_gene: TRBD2
v_gene: TRBV24-1
j_gene: TRBJ2-1
abundance: .
CDR3nt: TGTGCCACCAGGGCAGGGGATGAGCGGGGGGGCCCCAATGAGCAGTTCTTC
CDR3aa: CATRAGDERGGPNEQFF

d_gene: .
v_gene: TRBV19
j_gene: TRBJ1-6
abundance: .
CDR3nt: TGTGCCAGTAGGGAAGGGTTGCCTCACGCACCCCTCCACTTT
CDR3aa: CASREGLPHAPLHF

d_gene: .
v_gene: TRBV10-3
j_gene: TRBJ2-6
abundance: .
CDR3nt: TGTGCCATCAGGGCGGATATGTCTGGGGCCAACGTCCTGACTTTC
CDR3aa: CAIRADMSGANVLTF

d_gene: .
v_gene: TRBV7-2
j_gene: TRBJ2-7
abundance: .
CDR3nt: TGTGCCAGCAGCTTAGATCCAGCGGGCGAGCAGTACTTC
CDR3aa: CASSLDPAGEQYF

d_gene: .
v_gene: TRBV6-6
j_gene: TRBJ2-3
abundance: .
CDR3nt: TGTGCCAGCATCCCCTCCTACCCCGGACTCACAGATACGCAGTATTTT
CDR3aa: CASIPSYPGLTDTQYF

d_gene: .
v_gene: TRBV4-3
j_gene: TRBJ2-3
abundance: .
CDR3nt: TGCGCCAGCAGCCAAGATTCGGGGAAATCCACAGATACGCAGTATTTT
CDR3aa: CASSQDSGKSTDTQYF

d_gene: TRBD2
v_gene: TRBV23-1
j_gene: TRBJ2-3
abundance: .
CDR3nt: TGCGCCAGACCCCGGGGGGAAGATACGCAGTATTTT
CDR3aa: CARPRGEDTQYF

d_gene: TRBD2
v_gene: TRBV7-2
j_gene: TRBJ2-4
abundance: .
CDR3nt: TGTGCCAGCAGCTTAATAGCGGGAGGAGCCAAAAACATTCAGTACTTC
CDR3aa: CASSLIAGGAKNIQYF

d_gene: .
v_gene: TRBV23-1
j_gene: TRBJ2-7
abundance: .
CDR3nt: TGCGCCAGCTCCCCCTGGGGGGACGAGCAGTACTTC
CDR3aa: CASSPWGDEQYF

d_gene: TRBD1
v_gene: TRBV30
j_gene: TRBJ1-1
abundance: .
CDR3nt: TGTGCCTGGACTACACAGGGGACTGAAGCTTTCTTT
CDR3aa: CAWTTQGTEAFF

d_gene: .
v_gene: TRBV7-9
j_gene: TRBJ2-7
abundance: .
CDR3nt: TGTGCCAGCAGCTTAGGGGTCGGGGCAGGTTCCTACGAGCAGTACTTC
CDR3aa: CASSLGVGAGSYEQYF

d_gene: .
v_gene: TRBV6-5
j_gene: TRBJ2-1
abundance: .
CDR3nt: TGTGCCAGCAGTTATTCACTCTCCAACAATGAGCAGTTCTTC
CDR3aa: CASSYSLSNNEQFF

d_gene: .
v_gene: TRBV7-9
j_gene: TRBJ1-5
abundance: .
CDR3nt: TGTGCCAGCAGCTTAGTGGATATTAAGGGGGACCAGCCCCAGCATTTT
CDR3aa: CASSLVDIKGDQPQHF

d_gene: TRBD1
v_gene: TRBV10-3
j_gene: TRBJ2-5
abundance: .
CDR3nt: TGTGCCATCAGTATGACAGGGCTCCAAGAGACCCAGTACTTC
CDR3aa: CAISMTGLQETQYF

d_gene: .
v_gene: TRBV10-1
j_gene: TRBJ2-7
abundance: .
CDR3nt: TGCGCCAGCAGTGAGCCAACCCGTCCGGCAGGGAAACGCTACGAGCAGTACTTC
CDR3aa: CASSEPTRPAGKRYEQYF

d_gene: .
v_gene: TRBV28
j_gene: TRBJ2-2
abundance: .
CDR3nt: TGTGCCAGCACTAGGCACCAGAACACCGGGGAGCTGTTTTTT
CDR3aa: CASTRHQNTGELFF

d_gene: .
v_gene: TRBV9
j_gene: TRBJ2-2
abundance: .
CDR3nt: TGTGCCAGCAGCGTAGCGGGTCAGAACACCGGGGAGCTGTTTTTT
CDR3aa: CASSVAGQNTGELFF

d_gene: TRBD2
v_gene: TRBV4-3
j_gene: TRBJ2-1
abundance: .
CDR3nt: TGCGCCAGCAGCCACCGTAGCGGGGGGTTATACAATGAGCAGTTCTTC
CDR3aa: CASSHRSGGLYNEQFF

d_gene: .
v_gene: TRBV18
j_gene: TRBJ1-5
abundance: .
CDR3nt: TGTGCCAGCTCACCACAAGGCACCTATATCCGGCCCCAGCATTTT
CDR3aa: CASSPQGTYIRPQHF

d_gene: .
v_gene: TRBV15
j_gene: TRBJ2-5
abundance: .
CDR3nt: TGTGCCACCAGCAGCCTTGACAGCCAAGAGACCCAGTACTTC
CDR3aa: CATSSLDSQETQYF

d_gene: .
v_gene: TRBV9
j_gene: TRBJ2-6
abundance: .
CDR3nt: TGTGCCAGCAGCGTATACACACCTGGGGCCAACGTCCTGACTTTC
CDR3aa: CASSVYTPGANVLTF

d_gene: .
v_gene: TRBV2
j_gene: TRBJ2-7
abundance: once
CDR3nt: TGTGCCAGCAGGGGTACACTGAACTACGAGCAGTACTTC
CDR3aa: CASRGTLNYEQYF

d_gene: TRBD2
v_gene: TRBV7-2
j_gene: TRBJ2-7
abundance: .
CDR3nt: TGTGCCAGCAGCCGCCCCCTAGCGGGAGACACCTACGAGCAGTACTTC
CDR3aa: CASSRPLAGDTYEQYF

d_gene: .
v_gene: TRBV21-1
j_gene: TRBJ1-5
abundance: few
CDR3nt: TGTGCCAGCAGCAAAGATACAGGGGCTAATCAGCCCCAGCATTTT
CDR3aa: CASSKDTGANQPQHF

d_gene: .
v_gene: TRBV7-9
j_gene: TRBJ2-3
abundance: .
CDR3nt: TGTGCCAGCAGCTTAGGGGTGGGGAGCACAGATACGCAGTATTTT
CDR3aa: CASSLGVGSTDTQYF